This TCR beta chain comes out of a study of Graves' ophthalmopathy and Graves' hyperthyroidism. Study at large: No ophthalmopathy within 18 months of follow-up signified stable hyperthyroidism.

V lost 7 bases to trimming and J lost 2 bases, with 17 bases between them. In germline, CDR1 is WSHSY, CDR2 SAAADI. The CDR3 length is 16 residues. From RNA, the CDR3 regions of TCR beta chains were amplified and sequenced. In the first round, RT-PCR was carried out with HTBI primers, and a multiplex PCR formed the second round. TCRdb recomputed calls from the multiplex PCR reads with MiXCR, one row per CDR3 protein. This sample has about 600,000 distinct CDR3 sequences; about 40% occur once, and the top ten carry about 4.2%. Sequencing was carried out using peripheral blood or thyroid tissue (not recorded which). The chain combines TRBV10-2 with TRBJ2-2; either TRBD1 or TRBD2 may supply D (5 bases each). The receptor was isolated from an adult man with Graves' hyperthyroidism. CDR3 nucleotide sequence: TGCGCCAGCACCATGACGGGGCTATCTAACACCGGGGAGCTGTTTTTT. It yields the protein CASTMTGLSNTGELFF.